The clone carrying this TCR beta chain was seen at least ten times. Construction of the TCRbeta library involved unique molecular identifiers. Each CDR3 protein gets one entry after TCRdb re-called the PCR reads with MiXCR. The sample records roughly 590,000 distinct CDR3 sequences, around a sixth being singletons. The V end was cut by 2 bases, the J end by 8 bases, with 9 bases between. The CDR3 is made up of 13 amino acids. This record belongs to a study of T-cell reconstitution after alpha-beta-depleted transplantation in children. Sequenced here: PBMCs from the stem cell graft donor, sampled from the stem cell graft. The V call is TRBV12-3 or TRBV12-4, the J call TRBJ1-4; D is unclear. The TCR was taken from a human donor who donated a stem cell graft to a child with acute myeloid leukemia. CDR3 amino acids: CASSLFGREKLFF. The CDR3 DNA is TGTGCCAGCAGTTTATTCGGGAGGGAAAAACTGTTTTTT.